This TCR beta chain was profiled in a study of blood T cell repertoires in COVID-19. The repertoire was sequenced with immunoSEQ multiplex PCR; TCRdb's copy has only in-frame clones and lacks some. The table includes about 260,000 clones, around 86% detected once. V lost 6 bases and J 7 bases, leaving 15 bases between the germline ends. The germline V gene encodes CDR1 MDHEN and CDR2 SYDVKM. The CDR3 runs 13 residues. The rearrangement joins TRBV28 to TRBJ1-2; no clear D. The sequenced material came from peripheral blood. The receptor was derived from a woman aged 60-70 years with COVID-19, enrolled during active disease. Here the CDR3 DNA reads TGTGCCAGCAGGAATGATCCGGGGTTTGGCTACACCTTC. Amino acids: CASRNDPGFGYTF.